The rows below give T cell receptor beta chains drawn from one sample of a study of regulatory T cells in long-lasting Graves disease. TCRdb processed the multiplex PCR reads anew with MiXCR; each CDR3 protein has one entry. The repertoire has 420,000 or so distinct CDR3 sequences, 20% to 25% of them found once; the top ten carry over 25%. The starting material was peripheral blood mononuclear cells (PBMCs), obtained when the disease was refractory, from a patient treated with antithyroid drugs. Receptor source: a female donor with Graves disease. Both conserved end residues are part of each CDR3. The D gene is left open where the match is weak. Not all rows give a size; the values are once, few, many and, for expanded clones, a class.

many	TRBV2	TRBJ2-7	TRBD2	CASRRLAGDTYEQYF	TGTGCCAGCAGGAGACTAGCGGGCGATACTTACGAGCAGTACTTC
few	TRBV7-3	TRBJ2-2	NA	CASSLSSAGELFF	TGTGCCAGCAGCTTAAGTAGTGCCGGGGAGCTGTTTTTT
many	TRBV30	TRBJ2-7	NA	CAWGFYEQYF	TGTGCCTGGGGCTTCTACGAGCAGTACTTC
NA	TRBV2	TRBJ1-1	NA	CASSEVQVNTEAFF	TGTGCCAGCAGTGAGGTGCAGGTGAACACTGAAGCTTTCTTT
NA	TRBV12-3/TRBV12-4	TRBJ2-7	TRBD2	CASSLARGLAGGLSYEQYF	TGTGCCAGCAGTTTAGCCCGAGGGCTAGCGGGAGGTCTCTCCTACGAGCAGTACTTC
NA	TRBV11-2	TRBJ2-2	NA	CASRSAKAANTGELFF	TGTGCCAGCAGATCAGCGAAGGCCGCGAACACCGGGGAGCTGTTTTTT
NA	TRBV7-9	TRBJ2-1	TRBD2	CASSLSGGLGGLAGEEQFF	TGTGCCAGCAGCTTATCAGGGGGCCTCGGGGGACTAGCGGGAGAGGAGCAGTTCTTC
few	TRBV18	TRBJ1-4	NA	CASSPEGKYEKLFF	TGTGCCAGCTCACCAGAGGGGAAGTATGAAAAACTGTTTTTT
few	TRBV11-2	TRBJ1-5	NA	CASSLVAHNQPQHF	TGTGCCAGCAGCTTAGTGGCACACAATCAGCCCCAGCATTTT
NA	TRBV14	TRBJ1-6	NA	CASSPLRVDNSPLHF	TGTGCCAGCAGCCCCCTTAGGGTTGACAATTCACCCCTCCACTTT
many	TRBV24-1	TRBJ1-5	TRBD1	CATSDPDRVGNQPQHF	TGTGCCACCAGTGATCCGGACAGGGTTGGTAATCAGCCCCAGCATTTT
many	TRBV28	TRBJ1-2	TRBD1	CASSTTGAPNYGYTF	TGTGCCAGCAGCACGACAGGGGCCCCTAACTATGGCTACACCTTC
NA	TRBV19	TRBJ1-1	NA	CASSLQIGGNTEAFF	TGTGCCAGTAGTCTCCAAATCGGGGGGAACACTGAAGCTTTCTTT
NA	TRBV27	TRBJ2-7	NA	CASSSDVSSYEQYF	TGTGCCAGCAGTTCTGACGTGAGCTCCTACGAGCAGTACTTC
NA	TRBV20-1	TRBJ2-6	NA	CSARDLANSGANVLTF	TGCAGTGCTAGAGATCTGGCAAACTCTGGGGCCAACGTCCTGACTTTC
NA	TRBV7-9	TRBJ2-1	TRBD2	CASSPLAVEQFF	TGTGCCAGCAGCCCACTAGCGGTTGAGCAGTTCTTC